This TCR beta chain derives from a study of cytomegalovirus exposure and HLA in healthy donors (TCRdb year 2017). About the study as a whole: According to an earlier analysis of several hundred of the donors, about 179 million T cells yielded 117 million unique TCR beta sequences and 276 Gb of sequence data. Roughly 300 gigabases of sequencing data and tens of millions of unique TCR sequences were included in an early release covering 500 to 750 HLA-typed donors. The aim of the study was to test whether cataloging public T cell receptors could identify signatures of past pathogen exposure. Along with the approximately 620-subject first cohort, a separate validation cohort of around 120 different subjects was used. All discovery cohort repertoires had been generated using a single sequencing platform. To predict cytomegalovirus infection status, the study brought together high-throughput TCR immunosequencing, statistical association of individual TCRs with disease status, and machine learning. Among roughly 400 genotyped donors of the cohort, an average of around 240,000 unique TCR beta nucleotide sequences were sequenced per donor, around a sixth of them non-productive. Rather than using new phenotypic data, the later analysis identified candidate immune exposures from TCR beta sequences and from how often those sequences occurred across donors. Both class I and class II loci were covered by HLA typing, at four-digit resolution. Among the roughly 400 genotyped donors, around 81% belonged to the genetic ancestry cluster associated with self-reported Caucasian donors. A later genetic analysis used genome-wide SNP genotypes for about three fifths of the roughly 700 donors, treating that subset as a discovery cohort. Four to six DR-DQ haplotypes were handled as single units for association and clustering, since linkage in the cohort was strong. In an earlier analysis of a few hundred of the donors, high-throughput TCR beta sequencing was used to judge whether each TCR beta V gene segment behaved as functional or pseudogenic. Donor age, sex, ethnicity and CMV serostatus were collected together with the repertoire data. To study patterns of TCR occurrence, a later analysis re-analyzed previously published TCR beta repertoires from 600 to 750 donors and added high-resolution HLA genotyping. The T cell repertoires of some 670 subjects were profiled by immunosequencing and related to cytomegalovirus serostatus. Typing coverage differed by locus: A, B, C, DRB1 and DQB1 were typed in about 629-640 donors, DQA1 in 522, DPA1 in 600 to 610, and DPB1 in 472. Overall results and qualifications from the work: A few of the identified cytomegalovirus-associated TCR beta chains were confirmed in vitro to be specific for cytomegalovirus antigens. Correlated functional status among segregating V segments might reflect linkage disequilibrium, but an unknown experimental factor could not be ruled out. An earlier analysis of approximately 570 of the donors showed that most TCR beta V segments appeared in productive rearrangements either about 90% or about 30% of the time, which broadly matched IMGT annotations. In both the original and validation cohorts, the classifier was reported to diagnose cytomegalovirus status with high specificity and sensitivity. About 15 rarely observed V segments, including chromosome 9 orphons, were excluded from the earlier analysis of some 590 of the donors because counts were too low. Several of the top co-occurrence clusters appeared to be linked to parvovirus B19, influenza, CMV and Epstein-Barr virus, according to a later analysis. The authors suggested that the approach could potentially be generalized to other disease states and immunological phenotypes. Because the 87-base-pair reads could not distinguish some IMGT-functional V segments, including TRBV6-2 and TRBV6-3, those segments were excluded. A group of highly shared sequence variants was considered likely to be a technical artifact of the sequencing pipeline. CMV serostatus was the only immune exposure information available for the cohort. In a later analysis, most CMV-associated TCR beta chains were found to appear HLA-restricted, with HLA associations seemingly driven largely by CMV exposure. In a later genetic analysis, a missense DCLRE1C variant was associated with V-gene and J-gene trimming of TCR beta chains, and the association was replicated in an independent cohort. Strong co-occurrence of HLA alleles, especially DR and DQ, made assigning TCR associations to individual alleles difficult. Most TCR sequences were observed very rarely across donors, whereas some public TCRs were present in many individuals. Roughly uniform sequencing depth across donors was assumed in presence/absence analyses, although this assumption may not hold. The cohort was sequenced for TCR beta chains only, and without alpha or paired-chain data the features that could be detected were limited. HLA typing was unavailable for some donors at each locus, so association tests used only the typed subset. In a later analysis, around 17,000 TCR beta sequences were associated with specific HLA alleles at a false discovery rate of 0.05. In the study, 150 to 200 TCR beta chains were listed as associated with cytomegalovirus. A further reported finding was that TCR beta sequences accurately predicted the HLA-A and HLA-B alleles for most subjects in the first cohort. In a later analysis, TCR association rates were found to vary across HLA loci, with the most associated TCRs seen for DRB1 alleles and the fewest for HLA-C alleles. In a later analysis, HLA-associated TCR beta chains showed more clonal expansion and lower generation probabilities than non-associated chains that were equally common. In a later genetic analysis, fewer N-insertions in productive TCRs were reported among donors in an Asian-associated ancestry cluster than the roughly 640-donor mean.

Libraries came from the immunoSEQ multiplex PCR assay. For the multiplex PCR, a mixture combining 60 forward primers for TCR Vbeta segments and 13 reverse primers for TCR Jbeta segments was used. The CDR3 region of rearranged TCR beta genes was amplified from genomic DNA by a multiplex PCR assay. On the Illumina HiSeq System, the amplified TCR beta libraries were sequenced as 87-base-pair reads. Per the original workflow: Across the 500 to 700 repertoires, a later analysis counted 80 million or so unique TCR beta chains, approximately 10 million of which were shared by at least two donors. Raw reads were error-corrected and collapsed into unique sequences with a nearest-neighbor algorithm that merged closely related sequences to remove PCR and sequencing errors. CDR3 sequences were aligned to IMGT reference sequences to assign V, D and J gene segments. For a sequence to be retained, a match of at least six nucleotides to both a V gene segment and a J gene segment was required. Rearrangements were called productive when the CDR3 lacked stop codons and stayed in frame with V and J; all others were non-productive. CDR3 was defined according to IMGT convention as the region running from the second conserved V-encoded cysteine to the conserved J-encoded phenylalanine. The earlier analysis of some 550 of the donors excluded any sequence lacking an unambiguous match to a single V gene segment. An earlier analysis of a few hundred of the donors classified V segments as functional when productive rearrangements were above 56.7% and as segregating when the standard deviation between donors was above 5%. To diagnose cytomegalovirus status from the catalog of TCR beta chain sequences, a statistical classification framework was built. V and J gene assignment, in a later analysis, came from comparing TCR nucleotide sequences with IMGT/GENE-DB human TR gene sequences. A later analysis assigned CDR3 sequences and most-parsimonious VDJ recombination scenarios with the TCRdist pipeline. A later analysis defined each TCR beta chain by its CDR3 amino acid sequence plus V-gene family, and excluded reads lacking a unique V-gene family. As a way to deal with suspected cross-contamination and a sequencing artifact, a later analysis dropped roughly 620 nucleotide sequences that were highly shared and had low generation probability. In a later analysis, a clonal expansion index was calculated for each public chain from normalized within-repertoire ranks of inferred template counts. In a later analysis, generation probabilities were computed with a VDJ recombination model fitted to out-of-frame rearrangements, and the resulting probabilities were checked against IGoR. Hypergeometric tests were used in a later analysis to score TCR-TCR, TCR-HLA and TCR-CMV co-occurrence, with a repertoire-size bias correction applied to the TCR pairs. To estimate false discovery rates, a later analysis permuted the HLA or CMV assignments 20 times. In a later analysis, co-occurring TCRs were grouped using DBSCAN, and TCRdist sequence similarity was added for clustering within HLA-allele-positive subsets. Repertoires with fewer than 30,000 or more than 120,000 public chains, plus five repertoires with anomalous nucleotide sharing, were excluded from co-occurrence clustering. The clones in this table, taken by TCRdb from immuneACCESS, are in-frame only. Not every clone is retained; where verified, under half of the shortfall comes from an unresolved V gene, and the cause of the rest is unknown. The DNA gave D and trimming, while V, J and clone size come from that table. In this sample's table one finds 75,000 to 95,000 clones. The ten top clones hold under 1.5% of the sample.

The cohort consisted of 650 to 700 healthy bone marrow donors. All cohort members were sampled while nominally healthy, although unrecorded immune exposures were likely present. The donor was CMV seronegative and was included in the group of several hundred seronegative cohort members. Every donor gave a peripheral blood sample, and the peripheral blood mononuclear cells from that sample were used for TCR beta sequencing. The Qiagen DNeasy Blood Extraction Kit was used to extract genomic DNA from the blood cell samples. As concerns this clone: What this receptor recognizes is not known.

As encoded in the germline V gene, CDR1 is SGDLS while CDR2 is YYNGEE. V loses 1 base of germline sequence and J loses 1 base, and the interval between the two ends is 11 bases. Inclusive of the bounding cysteine and phenylalanine, the CDR3 is 16 residues long. Only the CDR3 portion is preserved as DNA: 48 bases, with reading frame beginning at the first base. This receptor was obtained from a woman in her sixties in good health and CMV-seronegative. This chain joins TRBV9 to TRBJ2-2, and possibly TRBD2, on 5 matching bases. Input material: PBMCs. The DNA reads TGTGCCAGCAGCGTACAGCCCAGCGGGAACACCGGGGAGCTGTTTTTT. It specifies CASSVQPSGNTGELFF.